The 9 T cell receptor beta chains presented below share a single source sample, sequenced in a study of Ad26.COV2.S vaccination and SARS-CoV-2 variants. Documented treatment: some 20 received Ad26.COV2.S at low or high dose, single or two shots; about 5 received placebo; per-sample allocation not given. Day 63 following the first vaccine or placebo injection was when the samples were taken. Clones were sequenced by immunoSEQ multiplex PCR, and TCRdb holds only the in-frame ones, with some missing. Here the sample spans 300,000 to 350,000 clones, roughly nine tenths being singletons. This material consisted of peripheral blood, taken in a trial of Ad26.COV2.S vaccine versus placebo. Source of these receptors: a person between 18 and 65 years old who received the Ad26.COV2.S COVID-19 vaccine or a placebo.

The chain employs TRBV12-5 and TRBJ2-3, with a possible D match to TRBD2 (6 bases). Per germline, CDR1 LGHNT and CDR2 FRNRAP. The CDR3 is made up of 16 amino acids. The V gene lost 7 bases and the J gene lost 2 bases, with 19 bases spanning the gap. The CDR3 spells CASDLLASHSTDTQYF. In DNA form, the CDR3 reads TGTGCTAGTGATCTTCTAGCGAGCCACTCCACAGATACGCAGTATTTT.

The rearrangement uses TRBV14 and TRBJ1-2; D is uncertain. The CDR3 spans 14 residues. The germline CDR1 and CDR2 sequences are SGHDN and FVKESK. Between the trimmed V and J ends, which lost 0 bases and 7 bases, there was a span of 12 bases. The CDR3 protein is CASSQDPALGGYTF. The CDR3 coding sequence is TGTGCCAGCAGCCAAGATCCAGCTTTGGGTGGCTACACCTTC.

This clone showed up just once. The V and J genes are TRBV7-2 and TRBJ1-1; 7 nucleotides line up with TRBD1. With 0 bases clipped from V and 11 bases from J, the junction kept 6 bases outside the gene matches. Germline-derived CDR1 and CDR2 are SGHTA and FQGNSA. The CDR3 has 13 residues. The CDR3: CASSLADRATAFF. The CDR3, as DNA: TGTGCCAGCAGCTTAGCTGACAGGGCGACGGCTTTCTTT.

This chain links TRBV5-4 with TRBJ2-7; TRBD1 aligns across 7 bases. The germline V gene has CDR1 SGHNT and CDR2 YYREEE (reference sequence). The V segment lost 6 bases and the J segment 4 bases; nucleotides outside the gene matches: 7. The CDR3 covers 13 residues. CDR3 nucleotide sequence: TGTGCCAGCACGGTCCCGGGACAGTACGAGCAGTACTTC. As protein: CASTVPGQYEQYF.

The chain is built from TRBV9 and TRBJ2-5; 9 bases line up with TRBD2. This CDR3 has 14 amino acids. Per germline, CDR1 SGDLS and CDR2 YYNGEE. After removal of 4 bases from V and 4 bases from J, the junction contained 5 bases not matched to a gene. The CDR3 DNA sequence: TGTGCCAGCAGCTATACTAGCGGGCTAGAGACCCAGTACTTC. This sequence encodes CASSYTSGLETQYF.

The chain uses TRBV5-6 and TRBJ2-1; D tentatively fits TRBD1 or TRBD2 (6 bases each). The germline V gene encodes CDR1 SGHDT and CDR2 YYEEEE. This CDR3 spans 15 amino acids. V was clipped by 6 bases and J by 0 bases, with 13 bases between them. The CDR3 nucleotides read TGTGCCAGCATTAGGGGGGCGAGCTCCTACAATGAGCAGTTCTTC. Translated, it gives CASIRGASSYNEQFF.

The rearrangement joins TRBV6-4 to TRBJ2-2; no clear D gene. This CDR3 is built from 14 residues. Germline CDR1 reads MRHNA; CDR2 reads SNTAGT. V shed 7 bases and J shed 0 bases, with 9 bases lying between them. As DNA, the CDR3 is TGTGCCAGCAAACGGAGTTCGAACACCGGGGAGCTGTTTTTT. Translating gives CASKRSSNTGELFF.

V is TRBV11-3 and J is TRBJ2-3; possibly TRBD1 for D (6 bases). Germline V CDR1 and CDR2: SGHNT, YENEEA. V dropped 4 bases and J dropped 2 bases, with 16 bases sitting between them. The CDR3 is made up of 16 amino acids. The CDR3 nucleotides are TGTGCCAGCAGCTCGAACAGGGATCCCCACACAGATACGCAGTATTTT. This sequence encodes CASSSNRDPHTDTQYF.

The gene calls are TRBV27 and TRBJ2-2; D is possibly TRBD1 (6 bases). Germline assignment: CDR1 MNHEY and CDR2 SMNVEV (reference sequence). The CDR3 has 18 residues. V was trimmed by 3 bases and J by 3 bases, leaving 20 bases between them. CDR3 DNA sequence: TGTGCCAGCAGTTTTTGGGCCGTGACAGGATCATACACCGGGGAGCTGTTTTTT. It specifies CASSFWAVTGSYTGELFF.